This T cell receptor beta chain was recorded in a study of CD8 T cells in Susac syndrome. High-throughput TCR beta sequencing covered peripheral CD8+ and CD4+ T cells. The control group consisted of healthy donors matched for age and sex. TEMRA cells were FACS-enriched, and CD8+ and CD4+ T cells were isolated negatively. The RNA, roughly 0.5 to 1 ug, was put through reverse transcription using random hexamers. TCRdb re-called the immunoSEQ multiplex PCR reads with MiXCR, one entry per CDR3 protein. The sample has 140,000 or so distinct CDR3 sequences; approximately 94% are singletons. Notes on the study in general: Individuals included in the TCR sequencing and HLA analysis were acknowledged by the study to be relatively few in number.

Germline V gives CDR1 LGHDT, CDR2 YNNKEL (reference sequence). V was clipped by 3 bases and J by 9 bases, with 18 bases between them. The CDR3 totals 15 residues. About this clonotype itself: Its matching antigen is unknown.

The chain employs TRBV3-1 and TRBJ1-5, with D possibly being TRBD1 (5 bases). Sequenced sample: CD4+ T cells from PBMCs. The clonotype was recovered from a human donor in good health. The CDR3 region is CASSQGRTRQGPQHF. The CDR3 coding sequence is TGTGCCAGCAGCCAGGGGCGTACACGACAAGGGCCCCAGCATTTT.